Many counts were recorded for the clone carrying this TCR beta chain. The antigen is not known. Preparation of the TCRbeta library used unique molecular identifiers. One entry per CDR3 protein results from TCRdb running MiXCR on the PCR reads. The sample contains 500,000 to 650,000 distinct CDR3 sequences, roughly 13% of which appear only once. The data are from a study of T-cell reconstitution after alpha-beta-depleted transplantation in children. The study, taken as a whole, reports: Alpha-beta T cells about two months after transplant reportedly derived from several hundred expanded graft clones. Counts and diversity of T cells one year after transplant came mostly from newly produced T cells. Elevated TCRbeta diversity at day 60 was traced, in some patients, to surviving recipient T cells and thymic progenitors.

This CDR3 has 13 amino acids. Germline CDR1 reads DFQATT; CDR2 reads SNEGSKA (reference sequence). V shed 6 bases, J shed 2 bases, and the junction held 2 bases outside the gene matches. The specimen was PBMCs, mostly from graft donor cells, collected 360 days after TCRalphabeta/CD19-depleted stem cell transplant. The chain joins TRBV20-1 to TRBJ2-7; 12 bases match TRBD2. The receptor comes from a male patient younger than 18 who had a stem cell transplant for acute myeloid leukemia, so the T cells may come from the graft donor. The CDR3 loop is CSAGLAGAYEQYF. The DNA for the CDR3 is TGCAGTGCGGGACTAGCGGGCGCCTACGAGCAGTACTTC.